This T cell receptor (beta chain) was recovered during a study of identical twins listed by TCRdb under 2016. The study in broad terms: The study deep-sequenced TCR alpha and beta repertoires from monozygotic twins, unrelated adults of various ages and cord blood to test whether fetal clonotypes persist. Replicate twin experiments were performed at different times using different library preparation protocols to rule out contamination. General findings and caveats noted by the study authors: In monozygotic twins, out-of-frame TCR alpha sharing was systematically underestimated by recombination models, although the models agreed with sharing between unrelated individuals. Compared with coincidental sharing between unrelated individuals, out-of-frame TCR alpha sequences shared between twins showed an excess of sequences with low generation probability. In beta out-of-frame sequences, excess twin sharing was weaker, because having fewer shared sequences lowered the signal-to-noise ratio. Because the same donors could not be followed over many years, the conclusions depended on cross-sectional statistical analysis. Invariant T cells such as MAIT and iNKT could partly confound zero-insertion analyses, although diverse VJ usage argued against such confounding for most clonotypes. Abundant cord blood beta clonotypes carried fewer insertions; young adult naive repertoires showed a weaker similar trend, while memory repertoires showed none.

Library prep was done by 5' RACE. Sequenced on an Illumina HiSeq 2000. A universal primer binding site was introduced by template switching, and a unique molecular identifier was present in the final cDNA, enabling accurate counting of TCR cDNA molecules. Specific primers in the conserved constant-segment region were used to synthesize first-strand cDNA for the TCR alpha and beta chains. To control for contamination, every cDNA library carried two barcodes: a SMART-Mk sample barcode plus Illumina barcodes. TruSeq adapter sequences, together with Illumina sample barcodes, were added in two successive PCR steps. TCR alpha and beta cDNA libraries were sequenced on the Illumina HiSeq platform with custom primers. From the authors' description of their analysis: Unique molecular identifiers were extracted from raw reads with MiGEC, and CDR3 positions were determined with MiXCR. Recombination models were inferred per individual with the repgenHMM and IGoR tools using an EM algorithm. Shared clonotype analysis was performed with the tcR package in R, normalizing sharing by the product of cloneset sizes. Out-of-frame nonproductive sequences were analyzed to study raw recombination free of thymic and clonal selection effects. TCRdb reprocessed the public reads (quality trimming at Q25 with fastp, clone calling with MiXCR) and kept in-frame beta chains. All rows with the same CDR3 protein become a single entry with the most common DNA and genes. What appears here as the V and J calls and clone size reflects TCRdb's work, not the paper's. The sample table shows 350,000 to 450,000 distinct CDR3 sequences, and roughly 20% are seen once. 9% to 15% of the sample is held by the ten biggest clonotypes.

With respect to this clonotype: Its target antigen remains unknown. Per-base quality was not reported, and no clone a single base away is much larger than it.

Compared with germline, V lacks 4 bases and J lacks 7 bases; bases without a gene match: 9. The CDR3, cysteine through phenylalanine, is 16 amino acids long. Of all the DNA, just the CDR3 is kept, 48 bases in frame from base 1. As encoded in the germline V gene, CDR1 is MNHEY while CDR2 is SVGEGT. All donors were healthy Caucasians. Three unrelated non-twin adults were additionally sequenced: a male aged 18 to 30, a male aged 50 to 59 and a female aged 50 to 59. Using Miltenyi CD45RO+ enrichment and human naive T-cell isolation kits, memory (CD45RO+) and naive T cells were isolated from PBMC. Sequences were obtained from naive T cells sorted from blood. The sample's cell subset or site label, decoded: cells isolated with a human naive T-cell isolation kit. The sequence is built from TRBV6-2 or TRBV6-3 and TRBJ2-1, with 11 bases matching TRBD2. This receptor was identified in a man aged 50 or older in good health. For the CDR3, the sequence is CASSSALGLAANEQFF. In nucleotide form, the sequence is TGTGCCAGCAGTTCCGCCTTGGGACTAGCGGCGAATGAGCAGTTCTTC.